The 7 T cell receptor beta chains in this list originate from one sample, sequenced in a study of T cells expressing NK-cell markers. TCRdb reprocessed the 5' RACE reads and reports one entry per CDR3 protein, with no DNA. The sample features about 390,000 distinct CDR3 sequences, with around a tenth in its top ten. Sequencing was carried out using blood T cells: a sorted CD56 or NKG2C T cell subset, CD4+ or CD8+ T cells, or bulk PBMC T cells (not recorded which). All receptors derive from a woman aged 45-60 years in good health.

The chain is built from TRBV12-5 and TRBJ2-1; TCRdb's assignment of TRBD1 cannot be checked, as there is no DNA. CDR1 and CDR2 (germline): LGHNT, FRNRAP. The CDR3 covers 15 residues. The CDR3 region is CASSSAGGFHNEQFF.

This sequence joins TRBV6-5 and TRBJ2-1; TCRdb selects TRBD2, and the lack of DNA leaves this call unchecked. The CDR3 spans 16 residues. Germline V gives CDR1 MNHEY, CDR2 SVGAGI. The CDR3 region is CASRRLAGGSYNEQFF.

The rearrangement joins TRBV3-1 to TRBJ2-3; checking the TCRdb D call of TRBD2 is not possible without DNA. Per germline, CDR1 LGHDT and CDR2 YNNKEL (reference sequence). The CDR3 has 18 residues. The CDR3 spells CASSRRLAGGGNTDTQYF.

This chain's CDR3 is CATSRDRELLVPPEQFF. The chain links TRBV15 to TRBJ2-1; the D gene TCRdb calls, TRBD1, cannot be checked with no DNA. The CDR3 totals 17 residues. Germline loops: CDR1 LNHNV, CDR2 YYDKDF (reference sequence).

The chain carries TRBV29-1 and TRBJ2-2; TCRdb calls TRBD2, which cannot be checked without DNA. CDR1 is SQVTM and CDR2 is ANQGSEA in the germline V gene. The CDR3 runs to 12 residues. The CDR3 is CSVKGGVGELFF.

V and J are TRBV14 and TRBJ2-5. The CDR3 is 12 residues long. Looked up from germline, CDR1 is SGHDN and CDR2 is FVKESK. The CDR3 here is CASSQARETQYF.

The genes are TRBV5-1 and TRBJ2-7; TCRdb's assignment of TRBD1 cannot be checked, as there is no DNA. This CDR3 contains 16 residues. Germline loops: CDR1 SGHRS, CDR2 YFSETQ. The CDR3 sequence is CASSPTFGGAGYEQYF.